The rows below give T cell receptor beta chains drawn from one sample of a study of blood T cell repertoires in COVID-19. Clones were sequenced by immunoSEQ multiplex PCR, and TCRdb holds only the in-frame ones, with some missing. The table has a few hundred thousand clones, approximately 85% seen once. The source material was PBMCs or T cells enriched from blood (not recorded which). Receptors originate from a man aged 30-40 years who had recovered from COVID-19. The CDR3 runs from the conserved cysteine through the conserved F or W. D genes are given only for firm matches. Not every row has a clone size; where given, it reads once, few, many or a size class.

D gene	clone size	V gene	J gene	CDR3 protein	CDR3 DNA
NA	NA	TRBV30	TRBJ2-2	CAWSVPSTGELFF	TGTGCCTGGAGTGTACCCAGCACCGGGGAGCTGTTTTTT
TRBD2	NA	TRBV5-1	TRBJ2-3	CASSLAELAGTDTQYF	TGCGCCAGCAGCTTGGCCGAACTAGCGGGCACAGATACGCAGTATTTT
TRBD2	NA	TRBV6-5	TRBJ2-3	CASRKLAGGTDTQYF	TGTGCCAGCAGAAAACTAGCGGGGGGTACAGATACGCAGTATTTT
NA	NA	TRBV12-3/TRBV12-4	TRBJ2-1	CASSHRVSNEQFF	TGTGCCAGCAGCCACAGGGTGAGCAATGAGCAGTTCTTC
TRBD2	NA	TRBV7-2	TRBJ2-7	CASRPGLAASYEQYF	TGTGCCAGCAGGCCGGGACTAGCGGCCTCCTACGAGCAGTACTTC
TRBD1	NA	TRBV19	TRBJ1-5	CASSRGQGVLQPQHF	TGTGCCAGTAGTAGGGGACAGGGGGTACTTCAGCCCCAGCATTTT
TRBD2	NA	TRBV9	TRBJ2-1	CASSVTSGNNEQFF	TGTGCCAGCAGCGTAACTAGCGGAAACAATGAGCAGTTCTTC
NA	NA	TRBV19	TRBJ2-2	CASSMRNGGELFF	TGTGCCAGTAGTATGCGGAATGGTGGGGAGCTGTTTTTT
NA	NA	TRBV30	TRBJ2-5	CAWSRHDQETQYF	TGTGCCTGGAGTCGACATGACCAAGAGACCCAGTACTTC
TRBD1	NA	TRBV6-5	TRBJ2-7	CASSLRDRAYEQYF	TGTGCCAGCAGCCTACGGGACAGGGCCTACGAGCAGTACTTC
NA	NA	TRBV30	TRBJ1-2	CAWNFAYGYTF	TGTGCCTGGAACTTTGCCTATGGCTACACCTTC
TRBD2	NA	TRBV6-2/TRBV6-3	TRBJ2-3	CASSSGGGDTDTQYF	TGTGCCAGCAGTTCGGGCGGGGGGGACACAGATACGCAGTATTTT
TRBD2	NA	TRBV10-1	TRBJ2-1	CASSDGAGVDNEQFF	TGCGCCAGCAGTGATGGAGCGGGGGTTGACAATGAGCAGTTCTTC
NA	NA	TRBV6-6	TRBJ1-1	CASRPPAGTTDTEAFF	TGTGCCAGCAGACCTCCCGCCGGGACAACAGACACTGAAGCTTTCTTT
NA	once	TRBV10-3	TRBJ2-7	CAISANYEQYF	TGTGCCATCAGTGCAAATTACGAGCAGTACTTC
NA	once	TRBV14	TRBJ2-1	CASSQDTLNEQFF	TGTGCCAGCAGCCAAGATACTTTGAATGAGCAGTTCTTC